This section outlines one T cell receptor (beta chain) sequence together with its context. Its antigen remains unknown. V was cut by 0 bases and J by 3 bases, with 16 bases left in between. Germline CDR1 is GTSNPN and CDR2 is SVGIG (reference sequence). The CDR3 spans 16 residues. This sample was included in a study of radiotherapy plus CTLA-4 blockade in lung cancer. Study details: Disease control was achieved by approximately 30% of patients, and objective responses by 18%. The study, taken as a whole, reports: TCR clones from tumors expanded in blood after radiotherapy plus ipilimumab. Early blood T cell clone dynamics reportedly forecast response best, with interferon-beta.

CTLA-4 blockade using ipilimumab, together with focal radiation, was received by patients with chemo-refractory metastatic non-small-cell lung cancer. Clones were sequenced by immunoSEQ multiplex PCR, and TCRdb holds only the in-frame ones, with some missing. The sample holds some 43,000 clones, 82% seen once. Here the sequenced sample was peripheral blood, taken from a patient treated with radiotherapy plus ipilimumab. This clonotype was obtained from a human donor with non-small cell lung cancer who had stable disease on radiotherapy plus ipilimumab. The rearrangement links TRBV30 to TRBJ2-3, with D unclear. CDR3 sequence reads: CAWSVSPLTGTDTQYF. The CDR3 nucleotides are TGTGCCTGGAGTGTATCGCCCCTGACTGGGACAGATACGCAGTATTTT.